This T cell receptor (beta chain) is from a study of CD8+CD57+ T cells in acquired aplastic anemia. The TCR beta profiling, which covered VDJ combination and CDR3 sequence, was carried out using genomic DNA as the template. Via MiXCR, TCRdb re-called the reads, giving one row per CDR3 protein. The sample lists 150,000 to 170,000 distinct CDR3 sequences; roughly half were seen once. CDR1 LNHDA and CDR2 SQIVND come from the germline V gene (reference sequence). This CDR3 has 14 residues. Trimming removed 4 bases at V and 1 base at J, with 11 bases between. Before being chosen for sequencing, patients had shown CD8+CD57+ cell expansion by flow cytometry. This clonotype appeared many times.

This clonotype originated in a human donor with aplastic anemia. Sequencing was performed on sorted CD4+, CD8+, or CD8+CD57+ T cells (not recorded which) from PBMCs. V gene TRBV19 combines with J gene TRBJ2-7; D is ambiguous. The CDR3: CASSTGLGSYEQYF. The CDR3 DNA sequence: TGTGCCAGTAGTACTGGGTTGGGGTCCTACGAGCAGTACTTC.